This T cell receptor beta chain was sequenced during a study of response to subunit inactivated influenza vaccine. This clonotype was seen only a few times. Via MiXCR, TCRdb re-called the RT-PCR reads, giving one row per CDR3 protein. The repertoire holds just under 550,000 distinct CDR3 sequences, with approximately 20% as singletons. This sample also belongs to another study, concerning T cells expressing NK-cell markers. Per that study: UMI-tagged 5'RACE template switching yielded the TCR beta cDNA. Eight donors were sequenced, seven testing HCMV-seropositive and one testing seronegative. An anti-gamma-delta TCR antibody confined sorting to alpha-beta TCR T cells across several of the experiments. These clonotypes also led the CD3+CD56-NKG2C+ fraction in a handful of donors.

Specimen: CD4+ T cells sorted from PBMCs, collected about 11 days after vaccination. This sequence originates from a man between 50 and 59 years old who received an inactivated influenza vaccine.

The CDR3 DNA reads as TGCGCCAGCAGCAAGGGGGCTCGGCAGCCCCAGCATTTT. Protein product: CASSKGARQPQHF. This chain joins TRBV10-2 and TRBJ1-5, with 7 bases identical to TRBD1. CDR3 length equals 13 residues. J was trimmed by 7 bases and V by 6 bases; bases with no gene match: 6. Per germline, CDR1 WSHSY and CDR2 SAAADI.